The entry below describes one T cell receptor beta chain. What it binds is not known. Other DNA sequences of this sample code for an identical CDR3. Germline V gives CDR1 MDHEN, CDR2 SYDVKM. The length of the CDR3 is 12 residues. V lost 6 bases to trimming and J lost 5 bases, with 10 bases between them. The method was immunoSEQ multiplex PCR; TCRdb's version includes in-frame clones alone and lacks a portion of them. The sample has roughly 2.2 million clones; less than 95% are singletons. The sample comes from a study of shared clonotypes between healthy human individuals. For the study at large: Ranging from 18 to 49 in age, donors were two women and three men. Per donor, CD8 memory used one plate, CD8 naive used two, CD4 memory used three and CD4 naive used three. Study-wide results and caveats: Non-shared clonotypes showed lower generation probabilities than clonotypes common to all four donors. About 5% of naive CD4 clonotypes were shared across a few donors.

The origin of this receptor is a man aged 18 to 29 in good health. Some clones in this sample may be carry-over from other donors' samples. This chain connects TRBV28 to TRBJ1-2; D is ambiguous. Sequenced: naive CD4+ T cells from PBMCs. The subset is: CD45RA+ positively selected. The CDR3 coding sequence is TGTGCCAGCAGCCGGAATAGGTATGGCTACACCTTC. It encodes CASSRNRYGYTF.